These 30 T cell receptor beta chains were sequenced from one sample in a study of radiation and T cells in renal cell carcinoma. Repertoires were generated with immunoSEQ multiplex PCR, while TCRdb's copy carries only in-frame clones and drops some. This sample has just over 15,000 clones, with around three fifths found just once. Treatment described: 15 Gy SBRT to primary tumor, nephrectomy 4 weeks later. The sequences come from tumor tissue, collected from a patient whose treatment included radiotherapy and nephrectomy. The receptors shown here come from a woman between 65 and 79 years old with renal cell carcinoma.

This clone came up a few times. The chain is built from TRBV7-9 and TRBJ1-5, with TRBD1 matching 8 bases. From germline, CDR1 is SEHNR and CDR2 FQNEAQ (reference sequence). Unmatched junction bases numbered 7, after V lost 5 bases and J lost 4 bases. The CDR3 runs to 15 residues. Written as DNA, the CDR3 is TGTGCCAGCAGCCATATGGGACAGGAAAATCAGCCCCAGCATTTT. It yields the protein CASSHMGQENQPQHF.

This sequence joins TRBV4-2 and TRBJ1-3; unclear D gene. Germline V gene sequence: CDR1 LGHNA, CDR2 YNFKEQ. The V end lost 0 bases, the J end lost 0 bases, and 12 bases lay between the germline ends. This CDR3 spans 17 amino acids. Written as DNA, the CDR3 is TGTGCCAGCAGCCAAGAGGGGTACGAAGGCTCTGGAAACACCATATATTTT. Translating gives CASSQEGYEGSGNTIYF.

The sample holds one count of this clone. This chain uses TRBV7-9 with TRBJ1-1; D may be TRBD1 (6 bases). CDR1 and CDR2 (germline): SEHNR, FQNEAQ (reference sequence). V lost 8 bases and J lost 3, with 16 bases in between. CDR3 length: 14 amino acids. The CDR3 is CASVRGWGDTEAFF. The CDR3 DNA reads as TGTGCCAGCGTCAGGGGTTGGGGGGACACTGAAGCTTTCTTT.

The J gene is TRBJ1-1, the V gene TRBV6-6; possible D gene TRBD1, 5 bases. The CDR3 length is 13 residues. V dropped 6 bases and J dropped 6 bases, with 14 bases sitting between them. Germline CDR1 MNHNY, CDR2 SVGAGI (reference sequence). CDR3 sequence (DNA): TGTGCCAGCAGACCCCAGGGCAGGGCTGAAGCTTTCTTT. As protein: CASRPQGRAEAFF.

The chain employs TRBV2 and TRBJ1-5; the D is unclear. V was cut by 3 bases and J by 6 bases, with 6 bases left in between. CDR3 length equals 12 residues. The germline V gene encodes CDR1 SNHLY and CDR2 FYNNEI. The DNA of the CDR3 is TGTGCCAGCAGTGAGTCAGGTCAGCCCCAGCATTTT. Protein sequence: CASSESGQPQHF.

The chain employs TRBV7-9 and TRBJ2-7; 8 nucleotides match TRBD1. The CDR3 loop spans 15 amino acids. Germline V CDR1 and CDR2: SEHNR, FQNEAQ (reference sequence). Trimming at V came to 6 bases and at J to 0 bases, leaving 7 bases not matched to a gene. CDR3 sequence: CASSSWTGSSYEQYF. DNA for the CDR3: TGTGCCAGCAGTTCGTGGACAGGGAGCTCCTACGAGCAGTACTTC.

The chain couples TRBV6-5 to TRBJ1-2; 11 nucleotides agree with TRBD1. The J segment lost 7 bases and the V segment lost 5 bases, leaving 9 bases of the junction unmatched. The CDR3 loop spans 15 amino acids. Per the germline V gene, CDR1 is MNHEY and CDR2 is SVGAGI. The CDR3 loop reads CASSTGQGAKSGYTF. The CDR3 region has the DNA TGTGCCAGCAGTACCGGACAGGGGGCAAAATCTGGCTACACCTTC.

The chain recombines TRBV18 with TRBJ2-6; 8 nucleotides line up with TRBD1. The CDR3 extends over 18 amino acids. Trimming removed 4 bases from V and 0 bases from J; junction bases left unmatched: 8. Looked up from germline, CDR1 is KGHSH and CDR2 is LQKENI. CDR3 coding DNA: TGTGCCAGCTCACTTGACGGGACAGGATCCTCTGGGGCCAACGTCCTGACTTTC. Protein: CASSLDGTGSSGANVLTF. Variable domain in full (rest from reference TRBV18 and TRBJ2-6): NAGVMQNPRHLVRRRGQEARLRCSPMKGHSHVYWYRQLPEEGLKFMVYLQKENIIDESGMPKERFSAEFPKEGPSILRIQQVVRGDSAAYFCASSLDGTGSSGANVLTFGAGSRLTVL.

CDR3 in amino acids: CASSIRGSYQETQYF. CDR3 DNA sequence: TGTGCCAGTAGTATACGGGGGTCGTACCAAGAGACCCAGTACTTC. The chain links TRBV19 to TRBJ2-5, with D perhaps TRBD2 (6 bases). CDR3 length equals 15 residues. The V end lost 2 bases, the J end lost 0 bases, and 10 bases lay between the germline ends. Germline V CDR1 and CDR2: LNHDA, SQIVND (reference sequence).

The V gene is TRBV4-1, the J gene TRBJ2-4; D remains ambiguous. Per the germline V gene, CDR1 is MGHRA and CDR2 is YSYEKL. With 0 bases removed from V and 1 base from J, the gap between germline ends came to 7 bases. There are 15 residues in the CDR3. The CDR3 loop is CASSQEPFAKNIQYF. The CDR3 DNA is TGCGCCAGCAGCCAAGAGCCCTTCGCCAAAAACATTCAGTACTTC.

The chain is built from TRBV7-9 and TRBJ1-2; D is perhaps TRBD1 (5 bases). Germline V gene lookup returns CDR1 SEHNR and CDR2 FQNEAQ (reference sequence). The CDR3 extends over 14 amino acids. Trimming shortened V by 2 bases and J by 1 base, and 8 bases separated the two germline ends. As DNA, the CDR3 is TGTGCCAGCAGCTTACAGGGCATTAACTATGGCTACACCTTC. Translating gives CASSLQGINYGYTF.

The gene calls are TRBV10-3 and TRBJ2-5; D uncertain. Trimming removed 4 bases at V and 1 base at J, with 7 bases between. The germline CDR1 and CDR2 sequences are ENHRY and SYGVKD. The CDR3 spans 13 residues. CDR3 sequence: CAISGASQETQYF. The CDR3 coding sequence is TGTGCCATCAGTGGGGCCAGCCAAGAGACCCAGTACTTC.

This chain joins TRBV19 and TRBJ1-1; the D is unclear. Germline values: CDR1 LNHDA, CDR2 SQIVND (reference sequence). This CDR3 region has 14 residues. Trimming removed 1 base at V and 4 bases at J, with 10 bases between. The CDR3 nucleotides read TGTGCCAGTAGTATAGGGGCTGAGAGCACTGAAGCTTTCTTT. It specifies CASSIGAESTEAFF. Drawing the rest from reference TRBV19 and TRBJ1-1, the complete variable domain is DGGITQSPKYLFRKEGQNVTLSCEQNLNHDAMYWYRQDPGQGLRLIYYSQIVNDFQKGDIAEGYSVSREKKESFPLTVTSAQKNPTAFYLCASSIGAESTEAFFGQGTRLTVV.

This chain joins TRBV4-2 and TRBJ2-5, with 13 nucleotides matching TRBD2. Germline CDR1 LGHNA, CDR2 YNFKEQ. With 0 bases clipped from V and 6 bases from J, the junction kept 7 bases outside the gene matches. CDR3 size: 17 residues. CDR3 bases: TGTGCCAGCAGCCAAGACGCCGGGACTAGCGGGGTACAGACCCAGTACTTC. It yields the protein CASSQDAGTSGVQTQYF.

The chain's CDR3 is CASSLFPTGGNYGYTF. CDR3 nucleotide sequence: TGTGCCAGTAGTCTTTTCCCGACAGGGGGCAACTATGGCTACACCTTC. This sequence joins TRBV19 and TRBJ1-2; 10 bases match TRBD1. This CDR3 comprises 16 residues. With V trimmed by 5 bases and J by 2 bases, 8 bases remained unmatched. The germline V gene has CDR1 LNHDA and CDR2 SQIVND (reference sequence).

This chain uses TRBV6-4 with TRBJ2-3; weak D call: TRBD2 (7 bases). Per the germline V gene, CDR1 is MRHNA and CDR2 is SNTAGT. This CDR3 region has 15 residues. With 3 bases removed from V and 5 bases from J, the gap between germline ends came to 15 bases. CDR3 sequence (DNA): TGTGCCAGCAGTGAACTCGCGGGGGCAGGAGATACGCAGTATTTT. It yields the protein CASSELAGAGDTQYF.

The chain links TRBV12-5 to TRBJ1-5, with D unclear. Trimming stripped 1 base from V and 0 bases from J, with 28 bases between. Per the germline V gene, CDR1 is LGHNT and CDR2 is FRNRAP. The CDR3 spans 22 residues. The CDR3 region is CASGLDHGRNHYWEYSNQPQHF. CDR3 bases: TGTGCTAGTGGTTTGGACCACGGGAGAAACCATTACTGGGAGTATAGCAATCAGCCCCAGCATTTT.

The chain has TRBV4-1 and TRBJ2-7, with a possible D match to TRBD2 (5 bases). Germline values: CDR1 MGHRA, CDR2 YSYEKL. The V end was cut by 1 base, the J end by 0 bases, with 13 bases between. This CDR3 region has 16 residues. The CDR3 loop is CASSQGSGLSSYEQYF. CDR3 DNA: TGCGCCAGCAGCCAAGGCTCCGGACTCAGCTCCTACGAGCAGTACTTC.

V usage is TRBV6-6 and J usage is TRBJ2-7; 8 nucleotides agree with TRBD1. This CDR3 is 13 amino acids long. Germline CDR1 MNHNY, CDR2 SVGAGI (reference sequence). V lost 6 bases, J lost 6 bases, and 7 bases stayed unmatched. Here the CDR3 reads CASRESTGAEQYF. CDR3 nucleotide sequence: TGTGCCAGCAGGGAGTCGACAGGGGCCGAGCAGTACTTC.

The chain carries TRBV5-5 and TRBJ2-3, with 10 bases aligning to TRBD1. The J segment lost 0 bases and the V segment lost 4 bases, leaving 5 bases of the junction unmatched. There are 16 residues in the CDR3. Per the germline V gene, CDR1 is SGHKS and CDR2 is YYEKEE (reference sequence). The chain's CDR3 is CASSPDRGFSTDTQYF. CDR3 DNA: TGTGCCAGCAGCCCGGACAGGGGGTTTAGCACAGATACGCAGTATTTT.

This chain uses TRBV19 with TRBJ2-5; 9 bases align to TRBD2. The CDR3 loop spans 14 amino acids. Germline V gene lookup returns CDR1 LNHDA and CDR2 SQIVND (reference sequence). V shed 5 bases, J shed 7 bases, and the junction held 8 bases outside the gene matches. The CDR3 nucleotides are TGTGCCAGTAGTGCGACTAGCGGTCATGGGACCCAGTACTTC. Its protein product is CASSATSGHGTQYF.

Here the CDR3 DNA reads TGTGCCAGCAGCCCCCAGGAGGGTGAGCAGTTCTTC. This codes for CASSPQEGEQFF. The rearrangement links TRBV11-2 to TRBJ2-1; a possible D gene is TRBD2 (6 bases). Looked up from germline, CDR1 is SGHAT and CDR2 is FQNNGV. Trimming stripped 5 bases from V and 9 bases from J, with 11 bases between. The CDR3 is 12 residues long.

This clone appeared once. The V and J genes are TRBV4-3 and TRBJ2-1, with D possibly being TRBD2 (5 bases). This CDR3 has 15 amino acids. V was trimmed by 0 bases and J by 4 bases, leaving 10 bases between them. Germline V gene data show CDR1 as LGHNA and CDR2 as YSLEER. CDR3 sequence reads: CASSQELEGYNEQFF. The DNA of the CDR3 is TGCGCCAGCAGCCAAGAACTAGAGGGATACAATGAGCAGTTCTTC.

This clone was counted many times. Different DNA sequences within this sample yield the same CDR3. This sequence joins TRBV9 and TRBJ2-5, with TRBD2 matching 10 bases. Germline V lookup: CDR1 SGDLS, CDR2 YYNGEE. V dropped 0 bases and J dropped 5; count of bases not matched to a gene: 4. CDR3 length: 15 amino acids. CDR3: CASSVDSGRGETQYF. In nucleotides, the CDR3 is TGTGCCAGCAGCGTAGACAGCGGGAGGGGGGAGACCCAGTACTTC.

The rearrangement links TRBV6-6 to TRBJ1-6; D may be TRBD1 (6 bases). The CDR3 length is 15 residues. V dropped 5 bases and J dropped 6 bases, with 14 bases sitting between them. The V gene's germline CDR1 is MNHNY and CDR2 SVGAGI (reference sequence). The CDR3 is CASSDRTAPNSPLHF. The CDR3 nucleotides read TGTGCCAGCAGTGATCGGACAGCTCCTAATTCACCCCTCCACTTT.

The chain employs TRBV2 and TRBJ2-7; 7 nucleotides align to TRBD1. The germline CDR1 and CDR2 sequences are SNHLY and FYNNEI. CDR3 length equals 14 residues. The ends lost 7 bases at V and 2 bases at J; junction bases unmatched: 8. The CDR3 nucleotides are TGTGCCAGCAATCGACAGGGTGCGGCCTACGAGCAGTACTTC. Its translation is CASNRQGAAYEQYF.

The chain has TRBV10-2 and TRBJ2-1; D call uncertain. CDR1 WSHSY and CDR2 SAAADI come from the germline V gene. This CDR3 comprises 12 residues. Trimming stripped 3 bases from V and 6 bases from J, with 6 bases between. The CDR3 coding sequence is TGCGCCAGCAGTGAATGGGGCAATGAGCAGTTCTTC. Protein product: CASSEWGNEQFF.

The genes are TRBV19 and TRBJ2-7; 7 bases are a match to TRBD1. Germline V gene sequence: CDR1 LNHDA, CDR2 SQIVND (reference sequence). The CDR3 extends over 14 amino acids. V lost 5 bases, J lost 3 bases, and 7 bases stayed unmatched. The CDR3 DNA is TGTGCCAGTAGTCACCGGGACAGAGACTACGAGCAGTACTTC. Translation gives CASSHRDRDYEQYF.

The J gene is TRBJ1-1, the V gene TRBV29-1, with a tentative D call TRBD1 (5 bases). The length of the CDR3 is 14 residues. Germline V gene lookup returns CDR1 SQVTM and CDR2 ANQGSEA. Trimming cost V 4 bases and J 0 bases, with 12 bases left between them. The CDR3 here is CSVGTGEMNTEAFF. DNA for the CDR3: TGCAGCGTTGGTACAGGCGAGATGAACACTGAAGCTTTCTTT.

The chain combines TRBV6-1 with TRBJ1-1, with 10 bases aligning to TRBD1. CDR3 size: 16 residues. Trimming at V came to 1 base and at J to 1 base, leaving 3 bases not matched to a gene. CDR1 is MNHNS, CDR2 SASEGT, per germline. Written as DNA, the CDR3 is TGTGCCAGCAGTGAAGTAGGACAGGGGGGGAACACTGAAGCTTTCTTT. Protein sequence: CASSEVGQGGNTEAFF.